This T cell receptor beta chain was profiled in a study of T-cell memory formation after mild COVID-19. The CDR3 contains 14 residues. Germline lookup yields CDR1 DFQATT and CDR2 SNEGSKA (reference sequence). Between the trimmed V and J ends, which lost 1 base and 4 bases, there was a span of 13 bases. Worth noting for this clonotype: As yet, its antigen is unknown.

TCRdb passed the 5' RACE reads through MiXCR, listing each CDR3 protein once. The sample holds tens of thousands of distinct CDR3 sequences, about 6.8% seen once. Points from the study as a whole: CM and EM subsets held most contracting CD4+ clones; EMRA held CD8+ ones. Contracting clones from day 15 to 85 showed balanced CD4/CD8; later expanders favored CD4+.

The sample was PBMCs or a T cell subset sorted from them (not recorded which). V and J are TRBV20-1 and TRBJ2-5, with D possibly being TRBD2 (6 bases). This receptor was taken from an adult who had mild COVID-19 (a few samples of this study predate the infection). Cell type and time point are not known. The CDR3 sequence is CSARGVAGRETQYF. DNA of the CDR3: TGCAGTGCTAGAGGGGTGGCCGGGAGAGAGACCCAGTACTTC.